These 27 T cell receptor beta chains originate from one sample sequenced in a study of beta chain features in type 1 diabetes. Notes on the study in general: Shortening that was moderate but significant affected the TCRB CDR3s of Type 1 diabetes patients in all four CD4+ subsets.

These receptors have no identified antigens. The whole isolated RNA underwent reverse transcription, so sequencing captured expressed TCRB transcripts. Sequencing was performed with immunoSEQ multiplex PCR; in TCRdb, only in-frame clones are kept and a portion is missing. This sample yields about 340,000 clones, of which around 9% are seen a single time; more than 0.8% belongs to the top ten. Specimen: central memory CD4+ T cells from blood. These receptors all stem from a man aged 25-45 years with type 1 diabetes.

This clone was seen just once. Other DNA sequences of this sample code for an identical CDR3. The V call is TRBV7-2, the J call TRBJ1-5; TRBD1 is a possible D gene (5 bases). CDR3 length equals 16 residues. CDR1 SGHTA and CDR2 FQGNSA come from the germline V gene. Deletions cut 1 base from V and 4 bases from J, with 14 bases between. The CDR3, as DNA: TGTGCCAGCAGCTTAGGGGGAGGGGCCGGGAATCAGCCCCAGCATTTT. Protein product: CASSLGGGAGNQPQHF. Supplemented by reference TRBV7-2 and TRBJ1-5, the full variable domain reads GAGVSQSPSNKVTEKGKDVELRCDPISGHTALYWYRQSLGQGLEFLIYFQGNSAPDKSGLPSDRFSAERTGGSVSTLTIQRTQQEDSAVYLCASSLGGGAGNQPQHFGDGTRLSIL.

This clone appeared a few times. Other DNA sequences of this sample code for an identical CDR3. This rearrangement joins TRBV5-1 to TRBJ2-3, with TRBD2 identical over 13 bases. J lost 2 bases, V lost 4 bases, and 4 bases had no gene match. Germline V gene sequence: CDR1 SGHRS, CDR2 YFSETQ. The length of the CDR3 is 16 residues. CDR3 coding DNA: TGCGCCAGCAGCCTCGGGACTAGCGGGGACACAGATACGCAGTATTTT. This gives the protein CASSLGTSGDTDTQYF. Full variable domain (missing parts from reference TRBV5-1 and TRBJ2-3): KAGVTQTPRYLIKTRGQQVTLSCSPISGHRSVSWYQQTPGQGLQFLFEYFSETQRNKGNFPGRFSGRQFSNSRSEMNVSTLELGDSALYLCASSLGTSGDTDTQYFGPGTRLTVL.

The CDR3 reads CASSKGREAFF. In nucleotides, the CDR3 is TGTGCCAGCAGTAAGGGGAGGGAGGCTTTCTTT. The chain has TRBV5-6 and TRBJ1-1; a weak D match, TRBD1 (5 bases). Trimming stripped 5 bases from V and 11 bases from J, with 13 bases between. This CDR3 is 11 amino acids long. Germline assignment: CDR1 SGHDT and CDR2 YYEEEE.

Only a few counts were recorded for this clone. The J gene is TRBJ2-2, the V gene TRBV4-3, with TRBD2 identical over 7 bases. The CDR3 spans 13 residues. Germline V gene lookup returns CDR1 LGHNA and CDR2 YSLEER. V was pared by 5 bases and J by 6 bases, with 3 bases of the junction left unmatched. CDR3 sequence reads: CASSKGGPGELFF. The CDR3, as DNA: TGCGCCAGCAGCAAGGGAGGGCCCGGGGAGCTGTTTTTT.

This clone was observed a handful of times. The chain has TRBV7-2 and TRBJ2-1; 9 nucleotides agree with TRBD2. Germline loops: CDR1 SGHTA, CDR2 FQGNSA. The CDR3 spans 15 residues. V shed 5 bases and J 7 bases; nucleotides not matched to a gene: 9. CDR3 nucleotide sequence: TGTGCCAGCAGCCCGCGGGGGGGCCTGGGGAATGAGCAGTTCTTC. Protein sequence: CASSPRGGLGNEQFF.

The chain recombines TRBV14 with TRBJ2-1, with 11 positions matching TRBD2. This CDR3 is 15 amino acids long. Germline CDR1 SGHDN, CDR2 FVKESK. Germline trimming cut 3 bases from V and 6 bases from J; bases unmatched to any gene: 4. As DNA, the CDR3 is TGTGCCAGCAGCCAGCTTAGCGGGGGGGCCAATGAGCAGTTCTTC. It translates to CASSQLSGGANEQFF.

The rearrangement uses TRBV7-9 and TRBJ2-7, with D uncertain. CDR3 length: 13 residues. Germline CDR1 is SEHNR and CDR2 is FQNEAQ (reference sequence). Trimming pared 5 bases from V and 6 bases from J, leaving 14 bases between. The CDR3 here is CASSTSDISEQYF. The CDR3 DNA is TGTGCCAGCAGCACATCCGACATCTCCGAGCAGTACTTC. Combining the CDR3 with reference TRBV7-9 and TRBJ2-7 gives the whole variable domain DTGVSQNPRHKITKRGQNVTFRCDPISEHNRLYWYRQTLGQGPEFLTYFQNEAQLEKSRLLSDRFSAERPKGSFSTLEIQRTEQGDSAMYLCASSTSDISEQYFGPGTRLTVT.

The chain employs TRBV6-1 and TRBJ2-3; no definite D call. Germline V gives CDR1 MNHNS, CDR2 SASEGT. V lost 4 bases and J 2 bases, leaving 10 bases between the germline ends. This CDR3 comprises 14 residues. The CDR3 DNA reads TGTGCCAGCAGTGGGCGGCAGCTCACAGATACGCAGTATTTT. Encoded protein: CASSGRQLTDTQYF.

This clone came up a few times. V usage is TRBV6-5 and J usage is TRBJ1-3; 8 bases line up with TRBD1. CDR1 and CDR2 (germline): MNHEY, SVGAGI. J lost 0 bases, V lost 5 bases, and 3 bases had no gene match. The CDR3 spans 15 residues. CDR3 coding DNA: TGTGCCAGCAGTCCCAGGGGGCTCTCTGGAAACACCATATATTTT. This sequence encodes CASSPRGLSGNTIYF.

The chain joins TRBV19 to TRBJ1-1; D is possibly TRBD1 (6 bases). In germline, CDR1 is LNHDA, CDR2 SQIVND (reference sequence). With 8 bases removed from V and 1 base from J, the gap between germline ends came to 11 bases. This CDR3 region has 13 residues. Written as DNA, the CDR3 is TGTGCCAGTGAACGACAGGAGAACACTGAAGCTTTCTTT. Translating it yields CASERQENTEAFF.

The chain uses TRBV29-1 and TRBJ1-2; maybe TRBD1 (5 bases). The CDR3 spans 13 residues. CDR1 SQVTM and CDR2 ANQGSEA come from the germline V gene. With 7 bases removed from V and 4 bases from J, the gap between germline ends came to 16 bases. CDR3 bases: TGCAGCGCTATCAATCAGGGATTCTATGGCTACACCTTC. It specifies CSAINQGFYGYTF.

V usage is TRBV25-1 and J usage is TRBJ2-5; D possibly uses TRBD1 or TRBD2 (5 bases each). Germline V gene sequence: CDR1 MGHDK, CDR2 SYGVNS. The CDR3 spans 15 residues. Trimming cost V 2 bases and J 5 bases, with 15 bases left between them. CDR3 DNA: TGTGCCAGCAGTGAAGTACGGGGCAACGGCGAGACCCAGTACTTC. It specifies CASSEVRGNGETQYF.

V usage is TRBV19 and J usage is TRBJ1-1; no definite D call. There are 15 residues in the CDR3. Per the germline V gene, CDR1 is LNHDA and CDR2 is SQIVND (reference sequence). Trimming took 1 base from V and 0 from J, leaving 9 bases between them. CDR3 sequence reads: CASSIASGLNTEAFF. In DNA, the CDR3 is TGTGCCAGTAGTATAGCGTCAGGTTTGAACACTGAAGCTTTCTTT.

This clone showed up just a few times. The chain uses TRBV29-1 and TRBJ1-1, with TRBD1 identical over 7 bases. Germline lookup yields CDR1 SQVTM and CDR2 ANQGSEA. The J segment lost 5 bases and the V segment lost 5 bases, leaving 11 bases of the junction unmatched. CDR3 length: 14 amino acids. As DNA, the CDR3 is TGCAGCGTTTACGGCCGGGACAGTCTAACTGAAGCTTTCTTT. It is translated as CSVYGRDSLTEAFF.

This chain joins TRBV6-6 and TRBJ1-4; D is undetermined. Looked up from germline, CDR1 is MNHNY and CDR2 is SVGAGI (reference sequence). This CDR3 is 13 amino acids long. V was clipped by 2 bases and J by 8 bases, with 9 bases between them. The CDR3 loop reads CASSYEGGEKLFF. CDR3 sequence (DNA): TGTGCCAGCAGTTACGAGGGTGGCGAAAAACTGTTTTTT.

This clone was seen many times. The sample has other DNA sequences that encode this CDR3 too. The CDR3 sequence: CASSRQGDQPQHF. CDR3 nucleotides: TGTGCCAGTAGTAGACAGGGGGATCAGCCCCAGCATTTT. This chain links TRBV19 with TRBJ1-5; the match to TRBD1 covers 9 bases. With 4 bases clipped from V and 5 bases from J, the junction kept 0 bases outside the gene matches. Germline V CDR1 and CDR2: LNHDA, SQIVND (reference sequence). The CDR3 length is 13 residues.

Only one count was recorded for this clone. The V call is TRBV5-1, the J call TRBJ2-6; D unclear. Germline values: CDR1 SGHRS, CDR2 YFSETQ. V shed 4 bases and J shed 1 base, with 12 bases lying between them. CDR3 length: 16 amino acids. The CDR3 loop is CASSVVSSSGANVLTF. The CDR3 DNA sequence: TGCGCCAGCAGCGTCGTTAGTAGTTCTGGGGCCAACGTCCTGACTTTC. Using reference TRBV5-1 and TRBJ2-6 for the parts outside the CDR3, the full variable domain is KAGVTQTPRYLIKTRGQQVTLSCSPISGHRSVSWYQQTPGQGLQFLFEYFSETQRNKGNFPGRFSGRQFSNSRSEMNVSTLELGDSALYLCASSVVSSSGANVLTFGAGSRLTVL.

There are a few counts of this clone. A much larger clonotype is one base distant, so this may be a read error. The chain carries TRBV5-6 and TRBJ2-2; D is unresolved. The CDR3 has 13 residues. V was clipped by 4 bases and J by 0 bases, with 4 bases between them. Germline V gene data show CDR1 as SGHDT and CDR2 as YYEEEE. The CDR3 coding sequence is TGTGCCAGCAGCATAGCGAACACCGGGGAGCTGTTTTTT. Translated, it gives CASSIANTGELFF.

V gene TRBV29-1 combines with J gene TRBJ1-1; D is unresolved. Looked up from germline, CDR1 is SQVTM and CDR2 is ANQGSEA. This CDR3 contains 13 residues. With 5 bases removed from V and 5 bases from J, the gap between germline ends came to 15 bases. CDR3 coding DNA: TGCAGCGTTTGGGAGGGAGTTGGGACTGAAGCTTTCTTT. Residues: CSVWEGVGTEAFF.

The CDR3 DNA reads as TGTGCCAGCAGTTCTTGGACTGAATCGGAAGCTTTCTTT. Amino acid sequence: CASSSWTESEAFF. The rearrangement joins TRBV6-5 to TRBJ1-1; D gene uncertain. The CDR3 has 13 residues. The germline CDR1 and CDR2 sequences are MNHEY and SVGAGI. The ends were cut back, 4 bases at V and 8 bases at J, with 14 bases in the middle.

This clone was seen repeatedly, ten times or more. This chain connects TRBV29-1 to TRBJ2-1, with D unclear. The ends were cut back, 4 bases at V and 15 bases at J, with 13 bases in the middle. In germline, CDR1 is SQVTM, CDR2 ANQGSEA. The CDR3 loop spans 10 amino acids. CDR3 bases: TGCAGCGTTGCTCACTCTGTGATGTTCTTC. It is translated as CSVAHSVMFF.

This clone was counted only a few times. The chain's CDR3 is CASRPQGLGNTIYF. The CDR3 DNA reads as TGTGCCAGCAGACCACAGGGGCTGGGAAACACCATATATTTT. The chain employs TRBV7-9 and TRBJ1-3; TRBD1 agrees at 7 bases. CDR1 and CDR2 (germline): SEHNR, FQNEAQ (reference sequence). Trimming removed 6 bases from V and 4 bases from J; junction bases left unmatched: 6. The CDR3 totals 14 residues. The complete variable domain, with remaining parts taken from reference TRBV7-9 and TRBJ1-3, reads DTGVSQNPRHKITKRGQNVTFRCDPISEHNRLYWYRQTLGQGPEFLTYFQNEAQLEKSRLLSDRFSAERPKGSFSTLEIQRTEQGDSAMYLCASRPQGLGNTIYFGEGSWLTVV.

In its sample, this clone was seen a few times. The V and J genes are TRBV9 and TRBJ1-4; a possible D gene is TRBD1 (6 bases). Germline-derived CDR1 and CDR2 are SGDLS and YYNGEE. This CDR3 has 17 amino acids. Trimming pared 3 bases from V and 5 bases from J, leaving 20 bases between. The CDR3 DNA is TGTGCCAGCAGCGCCTCCCTGGGGGGCAGTGTGAATGAAAAACTGTTTTTT. It is translated as CASSASLGGSVNEKLFF. Drawing the rest from reference TRBV9 and TRBJ1-4, the complete variable domain is DSGVTQTPKHLITATGQRVTLRCSPRSGDLSVYWYQQSLDQGLQFLIQYYNGEERAKGNILERFSAQQFPDLHSELNLSSLELGDSALYFCASSASLGGSVNEKLFFGSGTQLSVL.

The rearrangement links TRBV2 to TRBJ1-1, with TRBD1 matching 8 bases. Germline loops: CDR1 SNHLY, CDR2 FYNNEI. V lost 2 bases and J lost 7; bases outside the gene matches: 6. There are 14 residues in the CDR3. DNA for the CDR3: TGTGCCAGCAGTGAAAGACAGGGGAGGTTTGAAGCTTTCTTT. Translated: CASSERQGRFEAFF.

In its sample, this clone was seen many times. Its ends do not fully match the called genes, so a read error is possible. V and J are TRBV19 and TRBJ2-3, with D unresolved. The CDR3 spans 15 residues. Germline assignment: CDR1 LNHDA and CDR2 SQIVND (reference sequence). The CDR3 is CASSLEQASTDTQYF. CDR3 coding DNA: TGTGCCAGTAGTTTAGAGCAGGCGAGCACAGATACGCAGTATTTT. Full variable domain (outside the CDR3, taken from reference TRBV19 and TRBJ2-3): DGGITQSPKYLFRKEGQNVTLSCEQNLNHDAMYWYRQDPGQGLRLIYYSQIVNDFQKGDIAEGYSVSREKKESFPLTVTSAQKNPTAFYLCASSLEQASTDTQYFGPGTRLTVL.

This clone was seen a few times. The rearrangement joins TRBV5-4 to TRBJ2-7; possible D gene TRBD2, 7 bases. Germline values: CDR1 SGHNT, CDR2 YYREEE (reference sequence). The CDR3 length is 16 residues. V shed 3 bases and J shed 4 bases, with 20 bases lying between them. CDR3: CASSSKEGGVLYEQYF. Here the CDR3 DNA reads TGTGCCAGCAGCTCCAAGGAGGGGGGGGTACTTTACGAGCAGTACTTC.

Points on this clone: Other nucleotide sequences from this sample produce the same CDR3. The chain is built from TRBV6-5 and TRBJ2-5; either TRBD1 or TRBD2 may supply D (6 bases each). The V gene's germline CDR1 is MNHEY and CDR2 SVGAGI. The CDR3 has 15 amino acids. With 0 bases removed from V and 5 bases from J, the gap between germline ends came to 13 bases. DNA of the CDR3: TGTGCCAGCAGTTACTCAGGGGGGATAGGGGAGACCCAGTACTTC. This codes for CASSYSGGIGETQYF.